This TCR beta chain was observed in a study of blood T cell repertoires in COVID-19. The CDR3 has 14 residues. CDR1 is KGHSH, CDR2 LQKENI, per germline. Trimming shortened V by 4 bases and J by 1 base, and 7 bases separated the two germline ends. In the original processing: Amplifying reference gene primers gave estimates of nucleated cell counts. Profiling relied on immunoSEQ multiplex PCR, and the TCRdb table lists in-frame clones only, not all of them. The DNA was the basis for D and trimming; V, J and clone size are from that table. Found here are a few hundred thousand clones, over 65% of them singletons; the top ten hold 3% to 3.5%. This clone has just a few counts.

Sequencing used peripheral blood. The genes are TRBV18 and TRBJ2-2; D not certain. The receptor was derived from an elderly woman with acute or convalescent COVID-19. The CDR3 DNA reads TGTGCCAGCTCACAGCGTCAGAACACCGGGGAGCTGTTTTTT. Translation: CASSQRQNTGELFF.